Included here is one TCR beta chain sequence, with context. What it recognizes is unknown. These data are taken from a study of CD8+ T cells in alopecia areata. Whole-study context: Patients remained on tofacitinib for 6 to 18 months and then went 6 months without it. Study results and limitations: Greater clonality was observed in lesional scalp samples, especially alopecia totalis/universalis, versus normal scalp.

In alopecia areata patients, both lesional scalp punch biopsies and peripheral blood were collected. The authors sorted CD4+ and CD8+ T cells from PBMCs. Sequencing relied on a cDNA template that was reverse transcribed from extracted RNA. Profiling relied on immunoSEQ multiplex PCR, and the TCRdb table lists in-frame clones only, not all of them. This sample yields roughly 150,000 clones, of which 40% to 60% are seen a single time; 19% belongs to the top ten. Trimming took 6 bases from V and 5 from J; bases not matched to a gene: 12. Germline V CDR1 and CDR2: MDHEN, SYDVKM. The length of the CDR3 is 16 residues.

Sequencing was performed on CD8+ T cells sorted from blood, taken at week 0. The chain employs TRBV28 and TRBJ2-2, with 7 bases aligning to TRBD1. This clonotype originated in a human donor with alopecia areata. CDR3 amino acids: CASSPLVGQATGELFF. The DNA of the CDR3 is TGTGCCAGCAGCCCTTTAGTTGGACAGGCTACCGGGGAGCTGTTTTTT.